The 3 T cell receptor beta chains reported below all come from one sample, sequenced in a study of identical twins. TCRdb reprocessed the 5' RACE reads with MiXCR, giving one entry per CDR3 protein. This sample has roughly 1.6 million distinct CDR3 sequences, with 32% found just once. The specimen was cord blood. The receptors originated from a newborn girl in good health.

This clonotype was recorded a few times. The genes are TRBV7-8 and TRBJ2-3; 7 bases agree with TRBD1. This CDR3 has 14 amino acids. Germline trimming cut 6 bases from V and 1 base from J; bases unmatched to any gene: 4. The germline gives CDR1 SGHVS, CDR2 FQNEAQ. In DNA form, the CDR3 reads TGTGCCAGCAGTACAGGGGTGCGCACAGATACGCAGTATTTT. Protein sequence: CASSTGVRTDTQYF.

V usage is TRBV25-1 and J usage is TRBJ1-4, with D possibly TRBD1 on 5 matching bases. Deletions cut 4 bases from V and 7 bases from J, with 10 bases between. This CDR3 has 13 amino acids. Germline V gene sequence: CDR1 MGHDK, CDR2 SYGVNS. The CDR3 reads CASSGDGTEKLFF. CDR3 DNA: TGTGCCAGCAGTGGGGACGGGACTGAAAAACTGTTTTTT.

Concerning this clonotype: One end of the junction fails to match germline, which may point to a read error. The chain uses TRBV6-5 and TRBJ2-1, with 12 bases lining up with TRBD2. The V gene's germline CDR1 is MNHEY and CDR2 SVGAGI. The CDR3 is 20 residues long. CDR3 loop: CASGSPPPTSGRPYSDEQLF. Here the CDR3 DNA reads TGTGCCAGCGGTTCACCCCCTCCTACTAGCGGGAGGCCGTATAGCGATGAGCAGTTATTC.